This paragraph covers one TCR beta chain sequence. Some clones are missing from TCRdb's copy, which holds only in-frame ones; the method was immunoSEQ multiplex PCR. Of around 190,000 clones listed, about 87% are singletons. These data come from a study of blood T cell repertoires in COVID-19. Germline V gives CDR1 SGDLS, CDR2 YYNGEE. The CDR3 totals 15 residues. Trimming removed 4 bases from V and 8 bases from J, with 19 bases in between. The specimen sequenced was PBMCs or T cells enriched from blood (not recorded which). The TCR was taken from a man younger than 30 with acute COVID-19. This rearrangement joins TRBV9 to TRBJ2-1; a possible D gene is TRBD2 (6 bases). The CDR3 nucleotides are TGTGCCAGCAGCTCAGGGCTAGCGCTTGAACATGAGCAGTTCTTC. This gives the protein CASSSGLALEHEQFF.